At least ten counts were recorded for the clone carrying this TCR beta chain. What it binds is unknown. These data are taken from a study of CD8 T cells in ankylosing spondylitis. The authors made TCR beta libraries by quantitative 5'-RACE with molecular barcodes. TCRdb analysed the 5' RACE reads with MiXCR anew, one entry per CDR3 protein. The repertoire consists of 200,000 to 250,000 distinct CDR3 sequences, with roughly a tenth occurring once and the leading ten covering 21%. Overall study results and limits: Those disease-linked clones were CD8+; they were also relatively rare in peripheral blood. In ankylosing spondylitis blood, a motif of roughly 8 highly homologous TCR beta variants appeared characteristic. From matched ankylosing spondylitis synovial fluid, disease-linked clones were reportedly recovered at significantly enriched levels.

Trimming cost V 6 bases and J 6 bases, with 12 bases left between them. The CDR3 runs 12 residues. The germline gives CDR1 MDHEN, CDR2 SYDVKM. The chain carries TRBV28 and TRBJ2-7, with D possibly being TRBD1 (6 bases). Sequenced sample: blood, either unsorted or a sorted T cell fraction (not recorded which). The sequence came from a male donor with ankylosing spondylitis or in good health (not recorded which). The CDR3 coding sequence is TGTGCCAGCAGCAACTACAGGGCCGAGCAGTACTTC. Protein product: CASSNYRAEQYF.